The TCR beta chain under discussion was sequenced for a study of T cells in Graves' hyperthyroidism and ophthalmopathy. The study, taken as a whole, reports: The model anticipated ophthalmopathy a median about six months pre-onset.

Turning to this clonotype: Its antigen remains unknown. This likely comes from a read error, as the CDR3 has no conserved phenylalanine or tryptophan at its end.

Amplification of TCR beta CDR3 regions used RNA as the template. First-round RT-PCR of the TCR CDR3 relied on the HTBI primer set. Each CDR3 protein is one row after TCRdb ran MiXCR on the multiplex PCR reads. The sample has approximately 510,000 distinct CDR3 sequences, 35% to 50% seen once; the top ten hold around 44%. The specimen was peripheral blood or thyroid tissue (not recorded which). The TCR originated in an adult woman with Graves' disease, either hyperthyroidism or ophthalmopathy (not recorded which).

The CDR3 nucleotides read TGTGCCAGCAGCAGCGATTGGAACACTGAAGCTTTCTCT. Its protein is CASSSDWNTEAFS. This chain links TRBV7-2 with TRBJ1-1, with D unclear. With 5 bases removed from V and 1 base from J, the gap between germline ends came to 8 bases. The CDR3 runs to 13 residues. The germline gives CDR1 SGHTA, CDR2 FQGNSA.